This TCR beta chain was sequenced in a study of cytomegalovirus exposure and HLA in healthy donors. CDR1 and CDR2 (germline): MGHRA, YSYEKL. The V and J ends lost 1 base and 4 bases, in that order; junction bases with no gene match: 9. This CDR3 is built from 16 residues. Study-wide results and caveats: The later analysis indicated that the majority of CMV-associated TCR beta chains appeared HLA-restricted. Cytomegalovirus association was listed for 164 TCR beta chains. The records held CMV serostatus as the only immune exposure information. The study assumed roughly uniform donor sequencing depth for presence/absence analyses.

About this clone itself: The antigen is not known.

The PCR contained 60 Vbeta and 13 Jbeta primers. Using immunoSEQ multiplex PCR, the repertoire was profiled, and TCRdb retains in-frame clones only, with some absent. The listing records approximately 46,000 clones. V and J are TRBV4-1 and TRBJ2-7; 8 bases line up with TRBD1. The sequenced sample consisted of PBMCs. The sequence was collected from a male donor in good health and CMV-seronegative. CDR3 loop: CASSQAPGQVSYEQYF. The DNA for the CDR3 is TGCGCCAGCAGCCAAGCTCCGGGACAGGTTTCTTACGAGCAGTACTTC.